This T cell receptor beta chain came from a study of B cell selection in AIRE deficiency. Regarding the study as a whole: Of several thousand shared Treg TCRbeta sequences, 30% to 40% were healthy-donor-only and about 9% patient-only. Roughly 31% of healthy-donor shared Treg TCRbeta sequences appeared in patient Tconv cells. Patient Tconv and Treg cells showed healthy-like TCRBV usage, CDR3 length, diversity.

Regulatory T cells were sorted as CD4+CD25hiCD127low/negative cells. V lost 7 bases to trimming and J lost 0 bases, with 7 bases between them. Germline CDR1 and CDR2: SEHNR and FQNEAQ (reference sequence). The CDR3 has 14 amino acids. Turning to this clone: Its antigen remains unidentified.

Original handling: Patients' Tregs yielded around 60,000 distinct TCRbeta sequences; donors' fewer than 100,000. The method was immunoSEQ multiplex PCR; TCRdb's version includes in-frame clones alone and lacks a portion of them. D and trimming come from the DNA, and the V and J calls and clone size come from that table. The sample has about 21,000 clones; 94% are singletons. The source of this sequence is a human donor with AIRE deficiency. The material sequenced was Tregs sorted from PBMCs. The V gene is TRBV7-9, the J gene TRBJ1-6; D not resolved. CDR3 loop: CASTGSSYNSPLHF. The CDR3 nucleotides are TGTGCCAGCACGGGGAGCTCCTATAATTCACCCCTCCACTTT.